A single TCR beta chain is shown here with its context. The antigen remains undetermined. The germline CDR1 and CDR2 sequences are SGHNT and YYREEE (reference sequence). The CDR3 is made up of 15 amino acids. Trimming removed 2 bases from V and 3 bases from J, with 15 bases in between. Treatment of patients with chemo-refractory metastatic non-small-cell lung cancer consisted of focal radiation plus CTLA-4 blockade with ipilimumab. This specimen belongs to a study of radiotherapy plus CTLA-4 blockade in lung cancer. Study in general: Disease control was achieved by over 30% of patients, and objective responses by 18%. The study, taken as a whole, reports: After radiotherapy and ipilimumab, tumor-derived clones expanded in peripheral blood.

Profiled with immunoSEQ multiplex PCR; TCRdb holds only in-frame clones, not every one. Counted here are roughly 90,000 clones, roughly 78% occurring once; the ten biggest clones make up around 15%. This chain links TRBV5-4 with TRBJ2-7; either TRBD1 or TRBD2 may fit D (5 bases each). The sequencing here drew on peripheral blood, taken from a patient treated with radiotherapy plus ipilimumab. The sequence derives from a human donor with non-small cell lung cancer that progressed on radiotherapy plus ipilimumab. The CDR3 sequence is CASSFDGTAFYEQYF. The CDR3 DNA is TGTGCCAGCAGCTTTGACGGGACGGCGTTCTACGAGCAGTACTTC.